This T cell receptor beta chain was identified in a study of regulatory T cells in long-lasting Graves disease. Time point noted: newly diagnosed GD, antithyroid drugs for less than 3 months. PBMC RNA was the source of the TCR library. CDR3 regions were amplified by Arm-PCR using iRepertoire HTBI primers to build TCR beta libraries. Using its own MiXCR run on the multiplex PCR reads, TCRdb lists one record per CDR3 protein. The sample has some 560,000 distinct CDR3 sequences; more than 15% are singletons. This clonotype was seen repeatedly, ten times or more. CDR3 size: 15 residues. Trimming at V came to 2 bases and at J to 5 bases, leaving 8 bases not matched to a gene. CDR1 and CDR2 from the germline V gene are SNHLY and FYNNEI. The data were also submitted as part of a second study, on T cells in Graves' hyperthyroidism and ophthalmopathy. That paper states: First-round RT-PCR with HTBI primers amplified the TCR CDR3 region.

The V gene is TRBV2, the J gene TRBJ2-5, with 7 bases matching TRBD2. The sequencing here drew on peripheral blood mononuclear cells (PBMCs), taken at new diagnosis, from a patient treated with antithyroid drugs. This TCR derives from a middle-aged woman with Graves disease. The CDR3 sequence is CASSERWRGRETQYF. DNA for the CDR3: TGTGCCAGCAGTGAACGCTGGCGGGGGAGGGAGACCCAGTACTTC.